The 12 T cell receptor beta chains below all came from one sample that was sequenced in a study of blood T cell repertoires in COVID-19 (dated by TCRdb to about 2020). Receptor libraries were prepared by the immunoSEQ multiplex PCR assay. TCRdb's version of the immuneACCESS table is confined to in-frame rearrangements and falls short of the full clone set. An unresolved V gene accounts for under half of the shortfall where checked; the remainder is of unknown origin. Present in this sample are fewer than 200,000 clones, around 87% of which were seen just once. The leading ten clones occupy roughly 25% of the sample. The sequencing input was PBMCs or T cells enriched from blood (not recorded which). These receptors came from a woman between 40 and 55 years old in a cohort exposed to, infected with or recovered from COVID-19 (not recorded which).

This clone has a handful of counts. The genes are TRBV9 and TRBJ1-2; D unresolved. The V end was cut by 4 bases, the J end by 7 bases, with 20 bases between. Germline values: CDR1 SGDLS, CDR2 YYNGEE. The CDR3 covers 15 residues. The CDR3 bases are TGTGCCAGCAGCCTCTCTCTCAGGCCGCTGGGTGGCTACACCTTC. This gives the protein CASSLSLRPLGGYTF. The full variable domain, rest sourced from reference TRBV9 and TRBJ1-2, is DSGVTQTPKHLITATGQRVTLRCSPRSGDLSVYWYQQSLDQGLQFLIQYYNGEERAKGNILERFSAQQFPDLHSELNLSSLELGDSALYFCASSLSLRPLGGYTFGSGTRLTVV.

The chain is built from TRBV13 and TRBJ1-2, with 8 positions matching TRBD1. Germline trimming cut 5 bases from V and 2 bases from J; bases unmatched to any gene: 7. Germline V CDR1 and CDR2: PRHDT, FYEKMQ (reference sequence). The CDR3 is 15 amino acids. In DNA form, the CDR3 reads TGTGCCAGCAGCCCTCTCGGACAGGGAAACTATGGCTACACCTTC. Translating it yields CASSPLGQGNYGYTF.

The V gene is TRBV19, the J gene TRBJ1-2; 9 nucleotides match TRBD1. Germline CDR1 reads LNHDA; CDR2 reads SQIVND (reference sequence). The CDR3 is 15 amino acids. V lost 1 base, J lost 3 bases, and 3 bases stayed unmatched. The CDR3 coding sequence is TGTGCCAGTAGTATAGGACAGGGGGTGGACTATGGCTACACCTTC. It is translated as CASSIGQGVDYGYTF.

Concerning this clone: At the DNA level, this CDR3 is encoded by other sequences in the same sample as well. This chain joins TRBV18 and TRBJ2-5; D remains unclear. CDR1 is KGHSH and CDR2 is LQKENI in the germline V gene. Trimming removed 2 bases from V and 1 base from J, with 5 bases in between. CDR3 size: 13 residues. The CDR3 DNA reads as TGTGCCAGCTCACCAGGCCTCCAAGAGACCCAGTACTTC. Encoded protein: CASSPGLQETQYF.

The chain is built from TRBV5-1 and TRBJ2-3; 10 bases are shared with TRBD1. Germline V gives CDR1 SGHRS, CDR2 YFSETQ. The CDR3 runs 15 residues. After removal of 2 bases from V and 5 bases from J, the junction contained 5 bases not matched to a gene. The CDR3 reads CASSFGQGVRDTQYF. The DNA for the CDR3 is TGCGCCAGCAGCTTCGGACAGGGGGTAAGAGATACGCAGTATTTT.

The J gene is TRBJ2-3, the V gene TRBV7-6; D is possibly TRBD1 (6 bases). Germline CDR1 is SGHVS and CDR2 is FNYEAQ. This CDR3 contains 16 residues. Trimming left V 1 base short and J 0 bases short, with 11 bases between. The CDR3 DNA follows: TGTGCCAGCAGCTTAGGGACAGCGCTTAGCACAGATACGCAGTATTTT. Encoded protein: CASSLGTALSTDTQYF.

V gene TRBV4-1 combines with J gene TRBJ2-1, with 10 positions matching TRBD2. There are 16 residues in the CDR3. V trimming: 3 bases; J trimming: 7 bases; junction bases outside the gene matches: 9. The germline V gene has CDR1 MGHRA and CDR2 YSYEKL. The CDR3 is CASSQGPETSGNEQFF. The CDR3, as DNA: TGCGCCAGCAGCCAGGGCCCGGAGACTAGCGGGAATGAGCAGTTCTTC.

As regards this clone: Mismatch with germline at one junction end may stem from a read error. CDR3 region: CSVDNRVF. The CDR3 DNA reads as TGCAGCGTTGATAACAGGGTTTTT. The chain joins TRBV29-1 to TRBJ1-1; a weak D match, TRBD1 (6 bases). The CDR3 has 8 residues. Germline CDR1 reads SQVTM; CDR2 reads ANQGSEA.

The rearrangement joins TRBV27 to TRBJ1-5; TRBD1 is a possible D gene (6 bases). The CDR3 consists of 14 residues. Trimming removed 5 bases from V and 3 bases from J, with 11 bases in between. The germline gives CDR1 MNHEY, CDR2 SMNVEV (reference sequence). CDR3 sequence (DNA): TGTGCCAGCAGTCCGCAGGGGATCAATCAGCCCCAGCATTTT. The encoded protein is CASSPQGINQPQHF.

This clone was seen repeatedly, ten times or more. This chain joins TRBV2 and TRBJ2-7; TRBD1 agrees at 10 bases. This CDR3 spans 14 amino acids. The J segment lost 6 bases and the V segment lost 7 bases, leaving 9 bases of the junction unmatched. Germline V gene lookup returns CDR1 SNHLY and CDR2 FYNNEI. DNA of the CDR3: TGTGCCAGCATTCTCCGGGACAGGGGTGGCGAGCAGTACTTC. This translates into CASILRDRGGEQYF.

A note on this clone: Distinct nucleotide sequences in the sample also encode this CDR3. The CDR3 region has the DNA TGTGCCAGCAGTTTCCTCCAGGGGACAGATACGCAGTATTTT. Protein sequence: CASSFLQGTDTQYF. The V call is TRBV28, the J call TRBJ2-3, with D perhaps TRBD1 (6 bases). V lost 3 bases to trimming and J lost 3 bases, with 10 bases between them. CDR3 length: 14 residues. The germline V gene encodes CDR1 MDHEN and CDR2 SYDVKM.

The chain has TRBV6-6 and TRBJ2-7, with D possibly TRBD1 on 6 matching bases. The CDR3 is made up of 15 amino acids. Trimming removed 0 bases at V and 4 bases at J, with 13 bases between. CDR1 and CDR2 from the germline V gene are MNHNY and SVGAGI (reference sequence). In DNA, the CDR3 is TGTGCCAGCAGTTACTCGAAATGGACAGAGTACGAGCAGTACTTC. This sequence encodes CASSYSKWTEYEQYF.